This T cell receptor (beta chain) was sequenced during a study of radiotherapy plus CTLA-4 blockade in lung cancer. Study-level background: Roughly 17% of enrolled patients responded objectively, and 31% had disease control. Whole-study results and caveats: In blood, after radiotherapy plus ipilimumab, tumor-derived TCR clones expanded. Early clonal dynamics of blood T cells, together with interferon-beta, were reported as the best response predictor.

Measured with immunoSEQ multiplex PCR; TCRdb has only the in-frame clones, and not every one. The table shows 50,000 to 60,000 clones, with 82% occurring only once. Between the trimmed V and J ends, which lost 6 bases and 7 bases, there was a span of 12 bases. Germline loops: CDR1 MDHEN, CDR2 SYDVKM. The CDR3 length is 12 residues. In the case of this clone: The antigen is not known.

The clonotype was recovered from a human donor with non-small cell lung cancer whose response to radiotherapy plus ipilimumab could not be evaluated. This sample comprised peripheral blood, obtained from a patient treated with radiotherapy plus ipilimumab. V gene TRBV28 combines with J gene TRBJ1-2; a weak D match, TRBD1 (6 bases). CDR3 sequence reads: CASRLGGGGYTF. The CDR3 region has the DNA TGTGCCAGCAGATTAGGGGGAGGTGGCTACACCTTC.